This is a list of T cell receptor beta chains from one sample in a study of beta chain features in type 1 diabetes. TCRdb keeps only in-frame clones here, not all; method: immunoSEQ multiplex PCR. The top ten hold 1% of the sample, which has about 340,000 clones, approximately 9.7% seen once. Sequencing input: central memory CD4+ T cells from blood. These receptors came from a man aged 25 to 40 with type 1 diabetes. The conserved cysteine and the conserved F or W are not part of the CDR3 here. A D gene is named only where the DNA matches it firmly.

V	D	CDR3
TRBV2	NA	ASRGDSNEQF
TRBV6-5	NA	ASRQQRTYNSPLH
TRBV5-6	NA	ASSLKVISTDTQY
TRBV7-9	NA	ASSLSPRDNQPQH
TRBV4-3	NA	ASSQDRGQGMEKLF
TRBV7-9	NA	ASSLGGLGTEAF
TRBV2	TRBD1	ASRGTGGADTQY
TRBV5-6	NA	ASSTLRGANVLT
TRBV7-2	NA	ASSKQEDQPQH
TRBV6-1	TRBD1	ASWDRVSQPQH
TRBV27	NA	ASSLQGGGQPQH
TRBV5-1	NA	ASRRTDNEQF
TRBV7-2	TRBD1	ASSAGTGFYQPQH
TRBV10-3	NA	AISESIPGTAYNEQF
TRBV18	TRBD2	ASSPIRLAGAYNEQF
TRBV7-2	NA	ASSLLPGSNGYT
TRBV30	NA	AWSVQGKSYEQH
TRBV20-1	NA	SAWAWGYT
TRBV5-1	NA	ASSPSTGRAYEQY
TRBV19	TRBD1	ASTASSGTGMSPLH
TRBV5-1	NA	ASSLGGQLYGYT
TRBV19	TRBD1	ASSPGQGGQPQH
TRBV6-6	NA	ASTPRVDEKLF
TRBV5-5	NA	ASSLAQGTDTQY
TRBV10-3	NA	ASSEQAVSTGELF
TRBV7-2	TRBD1	ASSQWDSNSPLH